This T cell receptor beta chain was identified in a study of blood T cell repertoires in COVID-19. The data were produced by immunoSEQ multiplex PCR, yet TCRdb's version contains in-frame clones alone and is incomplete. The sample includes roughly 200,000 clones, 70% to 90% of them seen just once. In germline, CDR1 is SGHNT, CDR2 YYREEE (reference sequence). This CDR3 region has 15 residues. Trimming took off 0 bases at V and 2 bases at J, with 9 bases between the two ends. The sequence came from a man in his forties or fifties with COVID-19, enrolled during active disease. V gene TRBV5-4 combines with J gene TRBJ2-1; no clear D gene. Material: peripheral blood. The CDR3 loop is CASSLVGSPYNEQFF. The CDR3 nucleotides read TGTGCCAGCAGCTTGGTGGGCTCCCCCTACAATGAGCAGTTCTTC.